These T cell receptor beta chains were read from a single sample in a study of shared clonotypes between healthy human individuals. Sequencing was performed with immunoSEQ multiplex PCR; in TCRdb, only in-frame clones are kept and a portion is missing. The sample gives more than 2,000,000 clones, more than 80% of which show up once; about 0.13% is in the top ten. The sample was naive CD4+ T cells sorted from blood. These receptors were taken from a man aged 18 to 29 in good health. Both conserved end residues are part of each CDR3. The D gene is left open where the match is weak. Where a row states a size, it is once, few, many or the class of an expanded clone; other rows omit it.

13 TRBJ2-1 TRBV7-9 NA NA CASSLESGYEQFF TGTGCCAGCAGCTTAGAATCCGGGTATGAGCAGTTCTTC
16 TRBJ2-3 TRBV7-9 NA TRBD2 CASSELAGFRSDTQYF TGTGCCAGCAGCGAACTAGCGGGCTTTAGGTCGGATACGCAGTATTTT
12 TRBJ1-2 TRBV30 few NA CAWGGLLSGYTF TGTGCCTGGGGGGGGCTGCTGAGCGGCTACACCTTC
16 TRBJ1-6 TRBV14 NA TRBD1 CASSHRQGIYNSPLHF TGTGCCAGCAGCCACCGACAGGGAATCTATAATTCACCCCTCCACTTT
16 TRBJ2-2 TRBV5-1 NA NA CASSLTRVMDTGELFF TGCGCCAGCAGCTTGACCCGGGTAATGGACACCGGGGAGCTGTTTTTT
16 TRBJ2-1 TRBV30 NA TRBD2 CAWSVSLAEAYNEQFF TGTGCCTGGAGTGTGTCCCTAGCGGAGGCCTACAATGAGCAGTTCTTC
16 TRBJ1-5 TRBV7-7 few NA CASSYRDKSSNQPQHF TGTGCTAGCAGCTATCGGGACAAATCCAGCAATCAGCCCCAGCATTTT
19 TRBJ1-6 TRBV5-4 NA TRBD1 CASSLAGTGDWYYNSPLHF TGTGCCAGCAGCTTGGCCGGGACAGGGGACTGGTACTATAATTCACCCCTCCACTTT
15 TRBJ2-1 TRBV7-2 NA TRBD2 CASSLAGTSYNEQFF TGTGCCAGCAGCCTAGCGGGAACCTCCTACAATGAGCAGTTCTTC
14 TRBJ2-3 TRBV7-2 NA NA CASSPGLSTDTQYF TGTGCCAGCAGCCCCGGACTTAGCACAGATACGCAGTATTTT
15 TRBJ1-4 TRBV28 NA TRBD1 CASSSPGTGNEKLFF TGTGCCAGCAGTTCCCCGGGGACAGGGAATGAAAAACTGTTTTTT
12 TRBJ2-5 TRBV29-1 NA TRBD1 CSVGRGQETQYF TGCAGCGTTGGCAGGGGGCAAGAGACCCAGTACTTC
15 TRBJ2-1 TRBV6-5 NA TRBD1 CASSRQGIFHNEQFF TGTGCCAGCAGTAGACAGGGGATCTTCCACAATGAGCAGTTCTTC
14 TRBJ2-3 TRBV9 NA NA CASSAGSSTDTQYF TGTGCCAGCAGCGCCGGGTCTAGCACAGATACGCAGTATTTT
15 TRBJ2-1 TRBV7-9 NA TRBD2 CASSLASGGAGEQFF TGTGCCAGCAGCTTAGCTAGCGGGGGGGCTGGTGAGCAGTTCTTC
12 TRBJ2-7 TRBV7-9 NA TRBD1 CASSRTGLEQYF TGTGCCAGCAGCCGGACAGGGCTCGAGCAGTACTTC
13 TRBJ2-5 TRBV5-4 NA NA CASSLFNQETQYF TGTGCCAGCAGCTTGTTTAATCAAGAGACCCAGTACTTC
14 TRBJ1-4 TRBV6-6 NA TRBD1 CASSQGRANEKLFF TGTGCCAGCTCACAGGGGAGGGCAAATGAAAAACTGTTTTTT
17 TRBJ2-5 TRBV5-1 NA TRBD2 CASSLGGLAGRQETQYF TGCGCCAGCAGCTTGGGAGGCCTAGCGGGACGCCAAGAGACCCAGTACTTC
15 TRBJ1-1 TRBV6-5 NA NA CASREPAGKNTEAFF TGTGCCAGCAGAGAGCCAGCGGGCAAGAACACTGAAGCTTTCTTT
14 TRBJ2-2 TRBV7-6 NA NA CASSQISSVGELFF TGTGCCAGCAGCCAAATCAGTTCAGTGGGGGAGCTGTTTTTT
15 TRBJ2-5 TRBV12-5 NA TRBD2 CASGLVLAGRKTQYF TGTGCTAGTGGTTTGGTACTAGCGGGGAGGAAGACCCAGTACTTC
16 TRBJ2-5 TRBV9 NA TRBD2 CASSVAPGLAGETQYF TGTGCCAGCAGCGTAGCACCGGGGCTAGCGGGAGAGACCCAGTACTTC
14 TRBJ2-7 TRBV2 NA TRBD1 CACARDRVSYEQYF TGTGCCTGCGCCCGGGACAGGGTATCCTACGAGCAGTACTTC
23 TRBJ1-1 TRBV5-1 NA NA CASSLVFRGGFFRGTKLNTEAFF TGCGCCAGCAGCTTGGTTTTCCGGGGTGGTTTTTTTCGGGGGACAAAATTGAACACTGAAGCTTTCTTT
17 TRBJ1-5 TRBV7-9 NA TRBD1 CASSPTGQGRGNQPQHF TGTGCCAGCAGCCCAACGGGACAGGGGCGCGGAAATCAGCCCCAGCATTTT
16 TRBJ1-2 TRBV6-6 NA TRBD1 CASTPRTGGIGVGYTF TGTGCCAGCACCCCACGTACAGGGGGCATTGGCGTGGGCTACACCTTC
14 TRBJ2-5 TRBV5-1 NA NA CASSLSGVGETQYF TGCGCCAGCAGCTTGTCGGGAGTTGGGGAGACCCAGTACTTC
15 TRBJ2-2 TRBV5-5 NA NA CASSLADSYTGELFF TGTGCCAGCAGCTTGGCCGACAGCTACACCGGGGAGCTGTTTTTT
15 TRBJ2-7 TRBV18 NA NA CASSPTGVLSYEQYF TGTGCCAGCTCACCAACAGGTGTCTTATCCTACGAGCAGTACTTC
15 TRBJ1-2 TRBV18 once TRBD1 CASSPAGQGLGGYTF TGTGCCAGCTCACCAGCGGGACAGGGCCTCGGTGGCTACACCTTC
15 TRBJ2-2 TRBV9 NA TRBD2 CASRSSGSNTGELFF TGTGCCAGCAGAAGTAGCGGGTCGAACACCGGGGAGCTGTTTTTT
15 TRBJ2-4 TRBV10-1 once NA CASSEPSPAKNIQYF TGCGCCAGCAGTGAGCCCAGCCCAGCCAAAAACATTCAGTACTTC
14 TRBJ2-1 TRBV6-5 NA TRBD2 CATGRGGTYNEQFF TGTGCAACGGGGCGGGGGGGGACCTACAATGAGCAGTTCTTC
18 TRBJ1-5 TRBV6-1 NA NA CASSEAQTPIYSNQPQHF TGTGCCAGCAGTGAAGCGCAGACACCTATATATAGCAATCAGCCCCAGCATTTT
14 TRBJ1-6 TRBV4-1 few NA CASSPAGQGSPLHF TGCGCCAGCAGCCCCGCAGGCCAGGGTTCACCCCTCCACTTT
18 TRBJ1-1 TRBV21-1 NA NA CASSKARTGFRRDTEAFF TGTGCCAGCAGCAAAGCTCGGACCGGGTTCCGGCGGGACACTGAAGCTTTCTTT
11 TRBJ2-7 TRBV30 NA NA CAWSLNYEQYF TGTGCCTGGAGTTTAAACTACGAGCAGTACTTC
18 TRBJ2-4 TRBV5-3 NA NA CARSLLGGTGLAKNIQYF TGTGCCAGAAGCTTGCTTGGGGGAACCGGGTTAGCCAAAAACATTCAGTACTTC
15 TRBJ1-2 TRBV4-1 NA NA CASSQKAGEGYGYTF TGCGCCAGCAGCCAAAAGGCAGGGGAGGGCTATGGCTACACCTTC
16 TRBJ1-1 TRBV5-4 NA TRBD1 CASSSPGQQVNTEAFF TGTGCCAGCAGCTCTCCGGGACAGCAAGTGAACACTGAAGCTTTCTTT
13 TRBJ2-7 TRBV27 NA NA CASSGGAAYEQYF TGTGCCAGCAGTGGTGGGGCGGCCTACGAGCAGTACTTC
14 TRBJ2-7 TRBV11-2 once NA CASSLSGSSYEQYF TGTGCCAGCAGCTTATCGGGGAGCTCCTACGAGCAGTACTTC